The rows below give T cell receptor beta chains drawn from one sample of a study of blood T cell repertoires in COVID-19. Only in-frame clones appear in the TCRdb table, and some are missing; sequencing was by immunoSEQ multiplex PCR. The table includes 100,000 to 150,000 clones, around 89% detected once. Sequencing was carried out using peripheral blood. Receptors originate from a man aged 45-65 years with acute or convalescent COVID-19. Both conserved end residues are part of each CDR3. D genes are given only for firm matches. Not all rows give a size; the values are once, few, many and, for expanded clones, a class.

TRBV9,.,TRBJ1-1,TRBD1,CASSVADRGRGEAFF,TGTGCCAGCAGCGTGGCGGACAGGGGGCGCGGTGAAGCTTTCTTT
TRBV19,once,TRBJ1-2,.,CASSPSPWDSGSHGYTF,TGTGCCAGTAGTCCGTCACCCTGGGACTCCGGTTCCCATGGCTACACCTTC
TRBV6-2/TRBV6-3,.,TRBJ1-4,TRBD1,CASSTISGTGDEKLFF,TGTGCCAGCAGTACTATCTCCGGGACAGGGGACGAAAAACTGTTTTTT
TRBV19,.,TRBJ1-1,.,CASKQAGVNTEAFF,TGTGCCAGTAAACAGGCCGGCGTGAACACTGAAGCTTTCTTT
TRBV5-4,.,TRBJ2-3,TRBD1,CASSPPDRGLKVTQYF,TGTGCCAGCAGCCCTCCCGACAGGGGGCTTAAGGTTACGCAGTATTTT
TRBV6-6,.,TRBJ2-5,TRBD1,CASKGAGETQYF,TGTGCCAGCAAGGGGGCTGGGGAGACCCAGTACTTC
TRBV18,.,TRBJ2-1,TRBD1,CASSPGQGLAYNEQFF,TGTGCCAGCTCACCAGGACAGGGTCTAGCCTACAATGAGCAGTTCTTC
TRBV5-4,few,TRBJ2-7,TRBD1,CASSLRPGQGVYEQYF,TGTGCCAGCAGCTTAAGACCGGGACAGGGCGTCTACGAGCAGTACTTC
TRBV5-4,.,TRBJ2-3,TRBD2,CASSSLAGGTFRTDTQYF,TGTGCCAGCAGCTCCCTAGCGGGAGGCACCTTCCGCACAGATACGCAGTATTTT
TRBV6-2/TRBV6-3,.,TRBJ1-5,.,CASSYGQATQPQHF,TGTGCCAGCAGTTACGGGCAGGCAACTCAGCCCCAGCATTTT
TRBV6-6,.,TRBJ2-7,.,CATHSRGGVDEQYF,TGTGCCACCCACTCTAGAGGGGGGGTCGACGAGCAGTACTTC
TRBV18,.,TRBJ1-1,TRBD1,CASSPTGKWELNTEAFF,TGTGCCAGCTCTCCGACAGGGAAGTGGGAGTTGAACACTGAAGCTTTCTTT
TRBV9,.,TRBJ2-7,.,CASSKQLNTYEQYF,TGTGCCAGCAGTAAACAGTTGAATACCTACGAGCAGTACTTC
TRBV6-5,.,TRBJ1-1,.,CASRRGRDTEAFF,TGTGCCAGTCGGAGGGGCAGGGACACTGAAGCTTTCTTT
TRBV5-1,.,TRBJ2-1,TRBD2,CASSLLSSGSVNEQFF,TGCGCCAGCAGCTTGCTGTCAAGCGGGAGTGTCAATGAGCAGTTCTTC
TRBV5-1,.,TRBJ1-5,.,CASSVTRGQPQHF,TGCGCCAGCAGCGTGACAAGGGGGCAGCCCCAGCATTTT
TRBV2,.,TRBJ1-1,.,CASTLNTEAFF,TGTGCCAGCACCCTAAACACTGAAGCTTTCTTT
TRBV19,.,TRBJ2-5,.,CATRTNAETQYF,TGTGCCACCCGGACAAACGCAGAGACCCAGTACTTC
TRBV11-2,few,TRBJ2-1,TRBD2,CASSPLAGAYNEQFF,TGTGCCAGCAGCCCCCTAGCGGGAGCCTACAATGAGCAGTTCTTC
TRBV30,.,TRBJ1-6,TRBD1,CAWRGQGGNSPLHF,TGTGCCTGGAGGGGACAGGGGGGGAATTCACCCCTCCACTTT
TRBV28,.,TRBJ2-5,.,CASSLLLETQYF,TGTGCCAGCAGTTTACTGTTGGAGACCCAGTACTTC
TRBV5-6,.,TRBJ1-2,.,CASSSPGRDGYTF,TGTGCCAGCAGCTCACCCGGGAGAGATGGCTACACCTTC
TRBV18,.,TRBJ1-4,TRBD1,CASSPMTGTNEKLFF,TGTGCCAGCTCACCGATGACAGGGACTAATGAAAAACTGTTTTTT
TRBV28,.,TRBJ1-5,.,CASSPGRGPNQPQHF,TGTGCCAGCAGCCCAGGCAGGGGACCCAATCAGCCCCAGCATTTT
TRBV10-3,once,TRBJ2-7,TRBD1,CAISQTGLSAYF,TGTGCCATCAGCCAGACAGGGCTGAGTGCGTACTTC
TRBV25-1,.,TRBJ1-2,TRBD1,CASRKGQGSYGYTF,TGTGCCAGCAGAAAAGGACAGGGAAGCTATGGCTACACCTTC
TRBV18,.,TRBJ2-6,.,CASRQLGANVLTF,TGTGCCAGCCGACAGCTAGGGGCCAACGTCCTGACTTTC
TRBV27,.,TRBJ2-5,.,CASSIRQAYQETQYF,TGTGCCAGCAGTATAAGACAGGCATACCAAGAGACCCAGTACTTC
TRBV30,.,TRBJ1-4,TRBD1,CAWGQGRSEKLFF,TGTGCCTGGGGACAGGGAAGGAGTGAAAAACTGTTTTTT
TRBV5-5,few,TRBJ2-5,.,CASRAGMIETQYF,TGTGCCAGCAGGGCGGGGATGATAGAGACCCAGTACTTC
TRBV6-5,few,TRBJ1-1,TRBD1,CASSHRGESTEAFF,TGTGCCAGCAGTCACAGGGGGGAGAGCACTGAAGCTTTCTTT
TRBV4-3,.,TRBJ1-3,.,CASSQHTGLSSGNTIYF,TGCGCCAGCAGCCAGCACACAGGGCTGAGCTCTGGAAACACCATATATTTT
TRBV3-1/TRBV3-2,few,TRBJ2-1,TRBD2,CASSLLIGTSGRVRNEQFF,TGTGCCAGCAGCCTTTTGATTGGGACTAGCGGGAGGGTTAGAAATGAGCAGTTCTTC
TRBV24-1,.,TRBJ2-7,TRBD2,CAKTGSSGSSYEQYF,TGTGCCAAGACAGGGTCTAGCGGGAGCTCCTACGAGCAGTACTTC
TRBV18,.,TRBJ2-5,TRBD1,CASSPGTVETQYF,TGTGCCAGCTCACCCGGGACAGTGGAGACCCAGTACTTC
TRBV3-1/TRBV3-2,.,TRBJ2-7,.,CASSQFLYEQYF,TGTGCCAGCAGCCAGTTCCTCTACGAGCAGTACTTC
TRBV4-2,.,TRBJ1-4,.,CASSQNQGLNEKLFF,TGTGCCAGCAGCCAAAACCAGGGGCTTAATGAAAAACTGTTTTTT
TRBV10-2,.,TRBJ1-3,TRBD1,CASSQTQGTPGNTIYF,TGCGCCAGCAGTCAAACACAGGGGACCCCTGGAAACACCATATATTTT
TRBV6-5,few,TRBJ1-6,TRBD1,CASMQGQGVSPLHF,TGTGCCAGCATGCAGGGGCAGGGGGTATCACCCCTCCACTTT
TRBV7-9,.,TRBJ1-1,.,CASSRGGNTEAFF,TGTGCCAGCAGCCGAGGGGGGAACACTGAAGCTTTCTTT
TRBV6-6,few,TRBJ2-3,.,CASSSPGRPTKDTQYF,TGTGCCAGCAGTTCGCCGGGGAGGCCGACAAAGGATACGCAGTATTTT
TRBV4-3,.,TRBJ2-3,.,CASSQLMGRTDTQYF,TGCGCCAGCAGCCAATTGATGGGCCGCACAGATACGCAGTATTTT
TRBV4-1,.,TRBJ2-1,.,CASSQDPGGLYEQFF,TGCGCCAGCAGCCAAGATCCAGGAGGGCTCTATGAGCAGTTCTTC
TRBV7-9,.,TRBJ1-4,.,CASSHDFGEKLFF,TGTGCCAGCAGCCATGACTTCGGGGAAAAACTGTTTTTT
TRBV29-1,.,TRBJ1-2,.,CSVVGGDNYGYTF,TGCAGCGTTGTTGGGGGGGACAACTATGGCTACACCTTC
TRBV18,.,TRBJ2-5,.,CASSLSLRETQYF,TGTGCCAGCTCACTATCCCTCCGAGAGACCCAGTACTTC
TRBV19,.,TRBJ1-1,TRBD1,CASMGAGGLNTEAFF,TGTGCCAGTATGGGGGCAGGGGGACTGAACACTGAAGCTTTCTTT
TRBV11-3,.,TRBJ2-4,.,CASSLLSPNIQYF,TGTGCCAGCAGCTTGCTATCCCCAAACATTCAGTACTTC
TRBV19,few,TRBJ2-7,TRBD1,CASSAPGQGTYEQYF,TGTGCCAGTAGTGCCCCGGGACAGGGTACCTACGAGCAGTACTTC
TRBV10-3,.,TRBJ2-2,TRBD2,CAIGAGVAGELFF,TGTGCCATCGGGGCGGGAGTGGCCGGGGAGCTGTTTTTT
TRBV5-1,.,TRBJ2-2,.,CASSPVPARNTGELFF,TGCGCCAGCAGCCCGGTGCCAGCGAGAAACACCGGGGAGCTGTTTTTT
TRBV19,once,TRBJ2-5,.,CASSMRLRQETQYF,TGTGCCAGTAGTATGAGGTTGCGACAAGAGACCCAGTACTTC
TRBV11-3,.,TRBJ2-1,TRBD2,CASSLREGQSNEQFF,TGTGCCAGCAGCTTAAGGGAGGGCCAGAGCAATGAGCAGTTCTTC
TRBV18,.,TRBJ2-3,TRBD1,CASSPRDRYTDTQYF,TGTGCCAGCTCACCCAGGGACAGATACACAGATACGCAGTATTTT
TRBV6-5,.,TRBJ2-7,.,CASKGAYEQYF,TGTGCCAGCAAGGGAGCCTACGAGCAGTACTTC
TRBV5-1,.,TRBJ1-1,.,CASSVPQGERTEAFF,TGCGCCAGCAGCGTCCCTCAAGGGGAACGCACTGAAGCTTTCTTT
TRBV6-5,.,TRBJ2-7,.,CASRKTGTGTEEQYF,TGTGCCAGCAGGAAGACAGGCACGGGAACTGAGGAGCAGTACTTC
TRBV4-1,.,TRBJ1-1,TRBD1,CASSPVGTGNTEAFF,TGCGCCAGCAGCCCGGTCGGGACAGGTAACACTGAAGCTTTCTTT